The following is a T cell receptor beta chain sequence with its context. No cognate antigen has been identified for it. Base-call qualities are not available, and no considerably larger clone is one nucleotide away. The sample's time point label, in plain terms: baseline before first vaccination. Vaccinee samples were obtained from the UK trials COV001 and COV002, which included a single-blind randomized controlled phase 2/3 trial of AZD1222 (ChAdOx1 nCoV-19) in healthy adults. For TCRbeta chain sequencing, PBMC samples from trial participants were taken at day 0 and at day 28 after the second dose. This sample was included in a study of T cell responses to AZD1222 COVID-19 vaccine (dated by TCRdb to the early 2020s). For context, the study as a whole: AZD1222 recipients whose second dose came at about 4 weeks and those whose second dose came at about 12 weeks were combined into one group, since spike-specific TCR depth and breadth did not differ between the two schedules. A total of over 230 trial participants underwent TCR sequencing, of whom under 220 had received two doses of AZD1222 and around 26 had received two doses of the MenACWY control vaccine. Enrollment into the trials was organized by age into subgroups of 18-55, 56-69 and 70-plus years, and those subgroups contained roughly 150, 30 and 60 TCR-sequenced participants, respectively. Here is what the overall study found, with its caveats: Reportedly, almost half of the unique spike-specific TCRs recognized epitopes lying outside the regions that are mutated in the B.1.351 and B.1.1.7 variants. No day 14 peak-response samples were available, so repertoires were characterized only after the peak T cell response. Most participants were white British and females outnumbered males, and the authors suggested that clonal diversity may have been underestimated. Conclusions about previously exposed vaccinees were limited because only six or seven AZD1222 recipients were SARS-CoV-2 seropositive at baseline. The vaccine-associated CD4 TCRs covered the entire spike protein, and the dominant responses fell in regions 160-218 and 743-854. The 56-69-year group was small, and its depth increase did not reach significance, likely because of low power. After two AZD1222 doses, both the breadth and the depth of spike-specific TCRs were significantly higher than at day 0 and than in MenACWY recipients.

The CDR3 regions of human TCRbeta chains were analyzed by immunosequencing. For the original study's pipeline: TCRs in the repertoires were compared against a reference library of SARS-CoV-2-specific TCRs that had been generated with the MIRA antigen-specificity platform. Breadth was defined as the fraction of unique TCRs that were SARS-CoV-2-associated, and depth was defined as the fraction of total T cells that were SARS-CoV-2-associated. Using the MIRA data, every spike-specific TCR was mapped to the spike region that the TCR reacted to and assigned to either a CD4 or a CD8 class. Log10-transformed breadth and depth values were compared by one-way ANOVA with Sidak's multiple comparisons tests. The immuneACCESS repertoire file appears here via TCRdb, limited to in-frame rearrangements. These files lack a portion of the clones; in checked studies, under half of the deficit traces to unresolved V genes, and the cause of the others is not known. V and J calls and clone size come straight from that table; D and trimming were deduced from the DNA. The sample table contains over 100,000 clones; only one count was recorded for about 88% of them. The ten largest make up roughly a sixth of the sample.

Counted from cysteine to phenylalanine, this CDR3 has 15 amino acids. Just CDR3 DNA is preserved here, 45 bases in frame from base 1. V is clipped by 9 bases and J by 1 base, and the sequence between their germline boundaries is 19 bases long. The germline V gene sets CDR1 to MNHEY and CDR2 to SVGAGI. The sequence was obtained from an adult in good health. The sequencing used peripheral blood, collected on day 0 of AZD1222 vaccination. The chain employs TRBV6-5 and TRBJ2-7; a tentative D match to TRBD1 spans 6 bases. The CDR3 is CASRTGTTLSYEQYF. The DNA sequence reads TGTGCCAGTAGAACCGGGACAACGCTTTCCTACGAGCAGTACTTC.